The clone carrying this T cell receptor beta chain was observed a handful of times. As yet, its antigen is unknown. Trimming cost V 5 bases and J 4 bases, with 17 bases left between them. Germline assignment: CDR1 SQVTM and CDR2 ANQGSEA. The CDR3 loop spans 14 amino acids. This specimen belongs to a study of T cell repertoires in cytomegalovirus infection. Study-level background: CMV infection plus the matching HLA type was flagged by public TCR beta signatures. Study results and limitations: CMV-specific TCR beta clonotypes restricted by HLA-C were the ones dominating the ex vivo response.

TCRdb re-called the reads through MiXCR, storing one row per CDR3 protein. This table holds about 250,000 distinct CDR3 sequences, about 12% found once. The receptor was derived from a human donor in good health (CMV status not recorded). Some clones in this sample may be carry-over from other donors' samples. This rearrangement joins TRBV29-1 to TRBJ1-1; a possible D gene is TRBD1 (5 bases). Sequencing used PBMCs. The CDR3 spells CSVLDSREGTEAFF. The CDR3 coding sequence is TGCAGCGTTTTAGACAGTCGGGAGGGCACTGAAGCTTTCTTT.